The present entry profiles one TCR beta chain with its context. Antigen: not known. With 2 bases removed from V and 4 bases from J, the gap between germline ends came to 12 bases. The CDR3 runs to 14 residues. Per germline, CDR1 SGDLS and CDR2 YYNGEE. This entry belongs to a study of cytomegalovirus exposure and HLA in healthy donors. General observations from the study: A likely sequencing artifact accounted for one observed cluster of highly shared sequence variants. CMV serostatus stood as the only immune exposure information on hand. Among CMV-associated TCR beta chains, most appeared HLA-restricted in a later analysis.

Primers: 60 Vbeta forward and 13 Jbeta reverse. In the source study's methods: Around 9.9 million shared chains were among the roughly 78 million unique TCR beta chains that a later analysis counted. Libraries were prepared by immunoSEQ multiplex PCR; TCRdb keeps only in-frame clonotypes and omits some of them. V and J calls and clone size come straight from that table; D and trimming were deduced from the DNA. This repertoire shows roughly 98,000 clones, 75% to 85% found once; its top ten account for about a tenth. This chain uses TRBV9 with TRBJ1-1, with D maybe TRBD1 (5 bases). The sequenced sample consisted of PBMCs. The sequence derives from a young man in good health and CMV-seropositive. The CDR3 is CASSVGGGTTEAFF. The CDR3 DNA sequence: TGTGCCAGCAGCGTGGGGGGAGGGACCACTGAAGCTTTCTTT.